These 7 T cell receptor beta chains came from one sample sequenced in a study of human CD4 T cells and Enterobacteriaceae. Sequencing used immunoSEQ multiplex PCR; TCRdb keeps in-frame clones, though not all of them. Among over a thousand clones listed, about 30% were seen once. FACS sorting after 6-7 days collected CFSE-low CD25+ ICOS+ proliferating activated T cells. Sorted memory CD4+ T cells were CFSE-labeled and cultured 2:1 with irradiated antigen-pulsed autologous monocytes. Memory CD4+ T cells were sorted as all CD4+ cells except CD45RA+CCR7+CD95- naive cells, over 95% pure. The sequenced material came from bacteria-reactive CD4+ T cells grown in culture. Subset specified: CFSE-low proliferating memory CD4 T cells sorted after in vitro stimulation with a heat-inactivated bacterium or M. tuberculosis lysate. The receptor source for this set is a human donor in good health.

The chain has TRBV5-6 and TRBJ2-7; D gene unclear. The germline V gene has CDR1 SGHDT and CDR2 YYEEEE. The CDR3 contains 15 residues. Between the trimmed V and J ends, which lost 5 bases and 0 bases, there was a span of 15 bases. DNA of the CDR3: TGTGCCAGCAGTCCCGGTACAGTGTACTCCTACGAGCAGTACTTC. It yields the protein CASSPGTVYSYEQYF.

This clone is medium-sized in the sample. The chain joins TRBV14 to TRBJ1-2, with D unresolved. Deletions cut 0 bases from V and 0 bases from J, with 11 bases between. Germline-derived CDR1 and CDR2 are SGHDN and FVKESK. There are 16 residues in the CDR3. The DNA for the CDR3 is TGTGCCAGCAGCCAAGATGGGTTTGGGGCTAACTATGGCTACACCTTC. Amino acid sequence: CASSQDGFGANYGYTF.

This chain joins TRBV6-1 and TRBJ2-5; D is perhaps TRBD2 (6 bases). CDR1 is MNHNS, CDR2 SASEGT, per germline. Trimming removed 4 bases from V and 1 base from J, with 10 bases in between. The CDR3 covers 14 residues. The CDR3 bases are TGTGCCAGCAGTGCCCTAGCGATCCAAGAGACCCAGTACTTC. It is translated as CASSALAIQETQYF.

This chain connects TRBV6-5 to TRBJ1-1, with 7 nucleotides matching TRBD1. CDR1 and CDR2 (germline): MNHEY, SVGAGI. Trimming took 6 bases from V and 4 from J; bases not matched to a gene: 11. This CDR3 has 15 residues. The CDR3 DNA follows: TGTGCCAGCAGCCGGGACAGTCTGACGGGCACTGAAGCTTTCTTT. Protein product: CASSRDSLTGTEAFF.

The chain is built from TRBV19 and TRBJ1-1; D is possibly TRBD1 (5 bases). The V gene lost 6 bases and the J gene lost 1 base, with 15 bases spanning the gap. Germline values: CDR1 LNHDA, CDR2 SQIVND (reference sequence). This CDR3 has 15 residues. CDR3 sequence (DNA): TGTGCCAGTAGCATCCTTGGGGCGAAGAACACTGAAGCTTTCTTT. Translation gives CASSILGAKNTEAFF.

The gene calls are TRBV30 and TRBJ1-1; weak D call: TRBD1 (6 bases). The germline gives CDR1 GTSNPN, CDR2 SVGIG (reference sequence). V was clipped by 2 bases and J by 9 bases, with 10 bases between them. CDR3 length: 11 residues. CDR3 amino acids: CAWSRGWKAFF. The CDR3 DNA is TGTGCCTGGAGTAGGGGGTGGAAAGCTTTCTTT.

The J gene is TRBJ1-5, the V gene TRBV19, with D maybe TRBD1 (5 bases). The CDR3 contains 15 residues. V lost 6 bases, J lost 3 bases, and 15 bases lay in between. Germline CDR1 LNHDA, CDR2 SQIVND (reference sequence). The CDR3 sequence: CASRTSGGANQPQHF. In DNA form, the CDR3 reads TGTGCCAGTAGGACCTCAGGAGGGGCCAATCAGCCCCAGCATTTT.